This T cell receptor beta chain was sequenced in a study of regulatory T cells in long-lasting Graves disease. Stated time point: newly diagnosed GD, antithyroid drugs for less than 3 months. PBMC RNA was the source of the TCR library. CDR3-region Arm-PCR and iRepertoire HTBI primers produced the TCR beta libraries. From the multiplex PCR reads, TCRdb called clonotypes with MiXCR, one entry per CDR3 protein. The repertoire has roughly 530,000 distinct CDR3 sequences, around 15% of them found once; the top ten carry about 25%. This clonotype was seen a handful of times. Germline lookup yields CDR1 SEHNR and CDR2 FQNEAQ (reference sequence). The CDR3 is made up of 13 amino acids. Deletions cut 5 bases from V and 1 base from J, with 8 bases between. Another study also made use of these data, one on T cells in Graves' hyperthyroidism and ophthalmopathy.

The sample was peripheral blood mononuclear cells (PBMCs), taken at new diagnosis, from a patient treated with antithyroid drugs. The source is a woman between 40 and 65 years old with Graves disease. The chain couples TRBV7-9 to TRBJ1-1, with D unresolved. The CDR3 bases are TGTGCCAGCAGCCTTATGGAGAACACTGAAGCTTTCTTT. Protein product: CASSLMENTEAFF.